The 26 T cell receptor beta chains given below trace back to one sample, sequenced in a study of shared clonotypes between healthy human individuals (dated by TCRdb to the early 2020s). Library construction relied on the immunoSEQ multiplex PCR assay. TCRdb's version of the immuneACCESS table is confined to in-frame rearrangements and falls short of the full clone set. An unresolved V gene accounts for under half of the shortfall where checked; the remainder is of unknown origin. In this sample the table shows a few million clones, more than 80% of which occur a single time. The ten top clones hold about 0.37% of the sample. Sequencing was done on a sample of naive CD4+ T cells from PBMCs. What this sample's cell subset or site label stands for: CD45RA+ positively selected. The receptors were gathered from a man between 18 and 29 years old in good health. Some clones in this sample may be carry-over from other donors' samples.

The rearrangement joins TRBV27 to TRBJ2-7; no clear D. Trimming shortened V by 6 bases and J by 3 bases, and 18 bases separated the two germline ends. Per the germline V gene, CDR1 is MNHEY and CDR2 is SMNVEV (reference sequence). The CDR3 length is 15 residues. CDR3 nucleotides: TGTGCCAGCAGCCCAAAGGGTTCTAATGGCTACGAGCAGTACTTC. It translates to CASSPKGSNGYEQYF.

V and J are TRBV9 and TRBJ2-3, with 10 bases fitting TRBD2. The CDR3 covers 15 residues. In germline, CDR1 is SGDLS, CDR2 YYNGEE. The J segment lost 2 bases and the V segment lost 2 bases, leaving 2 bases of the junction unmatched. In nucleotides, the CDR3 is TGTGCCAGCAGCGTGGGACTAGCGACCACAGATACGCAGTATTTT. Its translation is CASSVGLATTDTQYF.

The chain couples TRBV9 to TRBJ2-3; D may be TRBD1 (5 bases). The CDR3 runs to 16 residues. Trimming took off 7 bases at V and 5 bases at J, with 23 bases between the two ends. The V gene's germline CDR1 is SGDLS and CDR2 YYNGEE. CDR3 nucleotides: TGTGCCAGCTGCCAGGGCGCGCGAGGAGATGTAGATACGCAGTATTTT. Translated: CASCQGARGDVDTQYF.

J is TRBJ1-5 and V is TRBV6-1; TRBD1 matches at 7 bases. Germline V gene lookup returns CDR1 MNHNS and CDR2 SASEGT. The J segment lost 0 bases and the V segment lost 2 bases, leaving 4 bases of the junction unmatched. The CDR3 extends over 16 amino acids. The CDR3 is CASSETGQYSNQPQHF. The CDR3 DNA reads TGTGCCAGCAGTGAAACGGGACAGTATAGCAATCAGCCCCAGCATTTT.

This chain joins TRBV18 and TRBJ1-1; D ambiguous. Germline lookup yields CDR1 KGHSH and CDR2 LQKENI. This CDR3 spans 14 amino acids. The germline V and J ends were trimmed by 3 bases and 4 bases, with 12 bases remaining between them. CDR3 in DNA: TGTGCCAGCTCACCGGATGCCCCAGTCACTGAAGCTTTCTTT. Translated: CASSPDAPVTEAFF.

Only a few counts were recorded for this clone. The chain uses TRBV14 and TRBJ1-1; TRBD1 matches at 10 bases. CDR1 SGHDN and CDR2 FVKESK come from the germline V gene. The CDR3 sequence is 15 residues long. With V trimmed by 2 bases and J by 11 bases, 11 bases remained unmatched. In nucleotides, the CDR3 is TGTGCCAGCAGCCAATTTTTTGACAGGGGGCTGCGTGCTTTCTTT. Its protein is CASSQFFDRGLRAFF.

The chain is built from TRBV4-2 and TRBJ1-4, with D possibly TRBD1 on 6 matching bases. This CDR3 contains 17 residues. Trimming shortened V by 0 bases and J by 4 bases, and 15 bases separated the two germline ends. Germline V gene sequence: CDR1 LGHNA, CDR2 YNFKEQ. CDR3: CASSQEDSRLFNEKLFF. The CDR3 DNA reads TGTGCCAGCAGCCAAGAGGACAGCCGACTTTTTAATGAAAAACTGTTTTTT.

V is TRBV2 and J is TRBJ2-1; 8 bases match TRBD1. V was pared by 7 bases and J by 8 bases, with 22 bases of the junction left unmatched. There are 18 residues in the CDR3. CDR1 and CDR2 (germline): SNHLY, FYNNEI. DNA of the CDR3: TGTGCCAGCAACCTAGGTGGACAGGGTCTGCCTGGGTCCGATGAGCAGTTCTTC. As protein: CASNLGGQGLPGSDEQFF.

The chain joins TRBV27 to TRBJ1-2; 7 positions agree with TRBD1. With 5 bases clipped from V and 4 bases from J, the junction kept 10 bases outside the gene matches. The germline gives CDR1 MNHEY, CDR2 SMNVEV (reference sequence). The CDR3 length is 15 residues. CDR3 in amino acids: CASSGGPQGIYGYTF. CDR3 DNA sequence: TGTGCCAGCAGTGGGGGGCCACAGGGGATCTATGGCTACACCTTC.

This clone was seen only once. This chain uses TRBV7-8 with TRBJ2-3, with 12 bases fitting TRBD2. CDR3 length: 19 amino acids. Per germline, CDR1 SGHVS and CDR2 FQNEAQ. The V gene end was trimmed by 0 bases and the J gene end by 5 bases; junction bases not matched to a gene: 12. CDR3 sequence: CASSLARVASGRAIDTQYF. For the CDR3, the DNA is TGTGCCAGCAGCTTAGCCCGGGTGGCTAGCGGGAGGGCCATAGATACGCAGTATTTT.

CDR3 residues: CASSSGGAGNTIYF. The CDR3 nucleotides are TGTGCCAGCAGCTCAGGGGGCGCTGGAAACACCATATATTTT. J is TRBJ1-3 and V is TRBV14; TRBD1 matches 8 bases. The V gene end was trimmed by 5 bases and the J gene end by 2 bases; junction bases not matched to a gene: 2. Looked up from germline, CDR1 is SGHDN and CDR2 is FVKESK. The CDR3 totals 14 residues.

The chain recombines TRBV4-1 with TRBJ2-1; 7 bases map to TRBD2. Trimming removed 2 bases from V and 5 bases from J; junction bases left unmatched: 12. The CDR3 is 17 amino acids. Germline CDR1 and CDR2: MGHRA and YSYEKL. CDR3 sequence reads: CASSQPSGEGWNNEQFF. CDR3 DNA sequence: TGCGCCAGCAGCCAACCTAGCGGAGAAGGTTGGAACAATGAGCAGTTCTTC.

The rearrangement links TRBV5-1 to TRBJ2-1; D is perhaps TRBD2 (6 bases). CDR1 and CDR2 (germline): SGHRS, YFSETQ. V was pared by 2 bases and J by 0 bases, with 12 bases between. The CDR3 is 16 residues long. CDR3 protein: CASSLIAVSSYNEQFF. The CDR3 coding sequence is TGCGCCAGCAGCTTAATAGCGGTAAGCTCCTACAATGAGCAGTTCTTC.

The chain recombines TRBV7-3 with TRBJ2-1; 14 bases are a match to TRBD2. CDR3 length equals 14 residues. Trimming at V came to 6 bases and at J to 10 bases, leaving 5 bases not matched to a gene. Germline CDR1 SGHTA, CDR2 FQGTGA. CDR3 in DNA: TGTGCCAGCAGAGGGACTAGCGGGAGTTTCGAGCAGTTCTTC. It is translated as CASRGTSGSFEQFF.

This rearrangement joins TRBV4-3 to TRBJ1-4; D not resolved. The CDR3 has 15 amino acids. Looked up from germline, CDR1 is LGHNA and CDR2 is YSLEER. The V gene lost 0 bases and the J gene lost 13 bases, with 18 bases spanning the gap. This chain's CDR3 is CASSQDSSARRGLFF. CDR3 bases: TGCGCCAGCAGCCAAGATTCGTCAGCGCGGCGTGGACTGTTTTTT.

The chain combines TRBV2 with TRBJ2-2; 7 bases line up with TRBD1. There are 14 residues in the CDR3. V lost 6 bases to trimming and J lost 4 bases; unmatched junction nucleotides: 5. CDR1 and CDR2 from the germline V gene are SNHLY and FYNNEI. CDR3 DNA: TGTGCCAGCAGCGTACAGGGGTCCACCGGGGAGCTGTTTTTT. Its protein product is CASSVQGSTGELFF.

The genes are TRBV12-1 and TRBJ2-5; TRBD2, the D gene given by the table, was not confirmed from the DNA. TRBV12-1 is a listed pseudogene. The CDR3 is 16 residues long. The CDR3 nucleotides are TGTGCCAGCAGCTTTGTGACTAGCGGGAGGGAAGAGACCCAGTACTTC. Its protein is CASSFVTSGREETQYF.

The V gene is TRBV28, the J gene TRBJ1-2; tentative D call: TRBD1 (5 bases). Germline-derived CDR1 and CDR2 are MDHEN and SYDVKM. This CDR3 contains 16 residues. V lost 5 bases, J lost 1 base, and 17 bases lay in between. CDR3 DNA: TGTGCCAGCAGTCCCCGGCGGGGGAAAGATAACTATGGCTACACCTTC. Encoded protein: CASSPRRGKDNYGYTF.

The chain joins TRBV27 to TRBJ1-2; 9 nucleotides agree with TRBD1. CDR3 length: 12 amino acids. Germline V gene data show CDR1 as MNHEY and CDR2 as SMNVEV (reference sequence). The ends lost 4 bases at V and 6 bases at J; junction bases unmatched: 0. The CDR3: CASSYRGHGYTF. The CDR3 DNA is TGTGCCAGCAGTTACAGGGGGCATGGCTACACCTTC.

V is TRBV10-3 and J is TRBJ2-2, with TRBD2 matching over 13 bases. The CDR3 is 17 amino acids. Germline CDR1 ENHRY, CDR2 SYGVKD. The V gene end was trimmed by 3 bases and the J gene end by 4 bases; junction bases not matched to a gene: 5. The CDR3 DNA follows: TGTGCCATCAGTGACCCTAGGACTAGCGGGGGCACCGGGGAGCTGTTTTTT. This codes for CAISDPRTSGGTGELFF.

The chain joins TRBV5-1 to TRBJ1-4; D is unresolved. Germline V CDR1 and CDR2: SGHRS, YFSETQ. The CDR3 sequence is 15 residues long. V was trimmed by 0 bases and J by 4 bases, leaving 10 bases between them. CDR3 region: CASSLGRVLNEKLFF. For the CDR3, the DNA is TGCGCCAGCAGCTTGGGTCGGGTTCTTAATGAAAAACTGTTTTTT. Supplemented by reference TRBV5-1 and TRBJ1-4, the full variable domain reads KAGVTQTPRYLIKTRGQQVTLSCSPISGHRSVSWYQQTPGQGLQFLFEYFSETQRNKGNFPGRFSGRQFSNSRSEMNVSTLELGDSALYLCASSLGRVLNEKLFFGSGTQLSVL.

The chain carries TRBV11-2 and TRBJ2-1; D gene uncertain. Germline V gene data show CDR1 as SGHAT and CDR2 as FQNNGV. V lost 5 bases to trimming and J lost 12 bases, with 11 bases between them. The CDR3 is 11 amino acids. The CDR3: CASSPGSGQFF. CDR3 nucleotides: TGTGCCAGCAGCCCTGGCTCGGGGCAGTTCTTC.

The chain couples TRBV5-1 to TRBJ2-5; TRBD2 matches at 7 bases. V was clipped by 0 bases and J by 7 bases; unmatched bases: 6. CDR1 and CDR2 from the germline V gene are SGHRS and YFSETQ. The CDR3 spans 14 residues. This CDR3 is CASSLVAGDVTQYF. CDR3 nucleotides: TGCGCCAGCAGCTTGGTGGCGGGAGACGTGACCCAGTACTTC.

The J gene is TRBJ2-1, the V gene TRBV5-1; D ambiguous. Trimming took off 2 bases at V and 4 bases at J, with 7 bases between the two ends. The germline V gene has CDR1 SGHRS and CDR2 YFSETQ. CDR3 length: 13 residues. The CDR3 DNA sequence: TGCGCCAGCAGCTTTGGGAATTACAATGAGCAGTTCTTC. This sequence encodes CASSFGNYNEQFF.

The CDR3 spells CASSTALSRVSYEQYF. In nucleotides, the CDR3 is TGTGCCAGCAGCACCGCCCTTTCGAGAGTCTCCTACGAGCAGTACTTC. The rearrangement links TRBV5-6 to TRBJ2-7; D not resolved. The CDR3 extends over 16 amino acids. CDR1 is SGHDT and CDR2 is YYEEEE in the germline V gene. Trimming stripped 4 bases from V and 0 bases from J, with 17 bases between.

The chain uses TRBV11-2 and TRBJ2-1; 11 bases map to TRBD1. This CDR3 has 15 amino acids. Germline-derived CDR1 and CDR2 are SGHAT and FQNNGV. The ends lost 5 bases at V and 4 bases at J; junction bases unmatched: 4. The CDR3, as DNA: TGTGCCAGCAGCCCTGGACAGGGGGCTTACAATGAGCAGTTCTTC. The encoded protein is CASSPGQGAYNEQFF. Full variable domain (missing parts from reference TRBV11-2 and TRBJ2-1): EAGVAQSPRYKIIEKRQSVAFWCNPISGHATLYWYQQILGQGPKLLIQFQNNGVVDDSQLPKDRFSAERLKGVDSTLKIQPAKLEDSAVYLCASSPGQGAYNEQFFGPGTRLTVL.